This TCR beta chain was identified during a study of T cell changes during pregnancy in multiple sclerosis (dated by TCRdb to the late 2010s). Broadly, across the study: Changes in the T cell repertoire over the course of pregnancy were examined in this study in women with multiple sclerosis.

A word on this clone: Its cognate antigen has yet to be identified. The sample holds no much larger clone one base away, and base qualities are not on file.

To prepare the library, the immunoSEQ multiplex PCR assay was applied. In its TCRdb copy, this immuneACCESS table keeps in-frame sequences only and misses some clones. Where compared with another copy, unresolved V genes explain less than half of these, and the others have no known cause. This sample is represented by over 60,000 clones; approximately 92% of them were singletons. The ten biggest clones cover roughly 1% of the sample. Measured from the cysteine to the phenylalanine, the CDR3 is 17 residues long. CDR3 DNA only is kept here, 51 bases in frame from base 1. The junction shows trimming of 1 base on V and 5 bases on J, and the gene matches do not reach 9 bases of it. CDR1 and CDR2, per the germline V gene, are SGHAT and FQNNGV.

The source is a female donor with multiple sclerosis, enrolled in a pregnancy study. The chain links TRBV11-2 with TRBJ2-5; TRBD1 aligns with 11 central bases. The material sequenced was peripheral blood, taken in the first trimester of pregnancy. Here is the DNA: TGTGCCAGCAGCTTAGTAGGTGGGACAGGGGGGAAGGAGACCCAGTACTTC. It is translated as CASSLVGGTGGKETQYF.